These T cell receptor beta chains were read from a single sample in a study of blood T cell repertoires in COVID-19. The repertoire was sequenced with immunoSEQ multiplex PCR; TCRdb's copy has only in-frame clones and lacks some. The sample yields approximately 260,000 clones, roughly 84% seen once. Sample: peripheral blood. These receptors all come from a woman between 35 and 50 years old who had recovered from COVID-19. The CDR3 runs from the conserved cysteine through the conserved F or W. The order of the fields is clone size, D gene, CDR3 length, J gene, V gene, CDR3 protein, CDR3 DNA. The D gene is left open where the match is weak. Size tells how often a clone was seen (once, few, many) or the class of an expanded clone, and some rows leave it out.

abundance: -; d_gene: TRBD2; len: 14; j_gene: TRBJ2-1; v_gene: TRBV19; CDR3aa: CASSSAGELDEQFF; CDR3nt: TGTGCCAGTAGCTCAGCGGGAGAGCTCGATGAGCAGTTCTTC
abundance: once; d_gene: TRBD1; len: 14; j_gene: TRBJ1-4; v_gene: TRBV19; CDR3aa: CASSRQGAKEKLFF; CDR3nt: TGTGCCAGTAGTAGACAGGGGGCGAAGGAAAAACTGTTTTTT
abundance: -; d_gene: TRBD2; len: 17; j_gene: TRBJ2-1; v_gene: TRBV7-2; CDR3aa: CASSSGVGGLAGREQFF; CDR3nt: TGTGCCAGCAGCTCTGGGGTAGGGGGACTAGCGGGCAGGGAGCAGTTCTTC
abundance: -; d_gene: -; len: 17; j_gene: TRBJ2-1; v_gene: TRBV7-8; CDR3aa: CASSSRTSLGRSNEQFF; CDR3nt: TGTGCCAGCAGCTCGCGTACTAGCTTAGGTAGGTCCAATGAGCAGTTCTTC
abundance: -; d_gene: TRBD1; len: 15; j_gene: TRBJ1-1; v_gene: TRBV6-5; CDR3aa: CASRGQGAGNTEAFF; CDR3nt: TGTGCCAGCAGGGGACAGGGGGCCGGGAACACTGAAGCTTTCTTT
abundance: -; d_gene: TRBD2; len: 16; j_gene: TRBJ2-3; v_gene: TRBV5-1; CDR3aa: CASSLWGGGATDTQYF; CDR3nt: TGCGCCAGCAGCTTGTGGGGCGGGGGGGCCACAGATACGCAGTATTTT
abundance: once; d_gene: -; len: 15; j_gene: TRBJ2-1; v_gene: TRBV5-8; CDR3aa: CASSLQVLSYNEQFF; CDR3nt: TGTGCCAGCAGCTTGCAGGTTCTCTCCTACAATGAGCAGTTCTTC
abundance: -; d_gene: -; len: 19; j_gene: TRBJ2-6; v_gene: TRBV12-5; CDR3aa: CASGLASKQSYSGANVLTF; CDR3nt: TGTGCTAGTGGTTTGGCCTCAAAACAGAGCTACTCTGGGGCCAACGTCCTGACTTTC
abundance: -; d_gene: TRBD2; len: 16; j_gene: TRBJ2-3; v_gene: TRBV19; CDR3aa: CASSRGLAGGEDTQYF; CDR3nt: TGTGCCAGTAGTAGGGGACTAGCGGGAGGAGAAGATACGCAGTATTTT
abundance: -; d_gene: -; len: 15; j_gene: TRBJ2-7; v_gene: TRBV6-5; CDR3aa: CASSYSSLLAYEQYF; CDR3nt: TGTGCCAGCAGTTACTCGTCGCTACTAGCCTACGAGCAGTACTTC
abundance: -; d_gene: TRBD2; len: 15; j_gene: TRBJ2-1; v_gene: TRBV29-1; CDR3aa: CSVELRGRARNEQFF; CDR3nt: TGCAGCGTTGAGTTGCGCGGGAGGGCCAGGAATGAGCAGTTCTTC
abundance: -; d_gene: -; len: 16; j_gene: TRBJ1-5; v_gene: TRBV6-2/TRBV6-3; CDR3aa: CASSSPTAYSNQPQHF; CDR3nt: TGTGCCAGCAGTTCCCCGACAGCCTATAGCAATCAGCCCCAGCATTTT
abundance: -; d_gene: TRBD1; len: 15; j_gene: TRBJ1-5; v_gene: TRBV27; CDR3aa: CASSIQGWGNQPQHF; CDR3nt: TGTGCCAGCAGTATACAGGGGTGGGGCAATCAGCCCCAGCATTTT
abundance: once; d_gene: TRBD1; len: 16; j_gene: TRBJ2-2; v_gene: TRBV15; CDR3aa: CATSRTGTGVTGELFF; CDR3nt: TGTGCCACCAGCAGAACCGGGACAGGGGTAACCGGGGAGCTGTTTTTT
abundance: -; d_gene: TRBD2; len: 16; j_gene: TRBJ2-5; v_gene: TRBV6-2/TRBV6-3; CDR3aa: CASSNSVAGGRETQYF; CDR3nt: TGTGCCAGCAGCAACTCGGTAGCGGGAGGGCGGGAGACCCAGTACTTC
abundance: -; d_gene: TRBD1; len: 15; j_gene: TRBJ2-2; v_gene: TRBV19; CDR3aa: CASRGQGAQIGELFF; CDR3nt: TGTGCCAGTAGAGGGCAGGGGGCGCAAATCGGGGAGCTGTTTTTT
abundance: -; d_gene: -; len: 12; j_gene: TRBJ1-2; v_gene: TRBV19; CDR3aa: CASTPGHTRYTF; CDR3nt: TGTGCCAGTACCCCGGGACATACCCGCTACACCTTC
abundance: -; d_gene: TRBD2; len: 16; j_gene: TRBJ2-7; v_gene: TRBV4-3; CDR3aa: CASSQDYLAGGYEQYF; CDR3nt: TGCGCCAGCAGCCAAGATTACCTAGCGGGAGGCTACGAGCAGTACTTC
abundance: -; d_gene: -; len: 14; j_gene: TRBJ1-2; v_gene: TRBV28; CDR3aa: CASSFGGGFRGYTF; CDR3nt: TGTGCCAGCAGTTTCGGTGGGGGGTTCAGGGGCTACACCTTC
abundance: many; d_gene: -; len: 16; j_gene: TRBJ1-4; v_gene: TRBV6-6; CDR3aa: CASSYSKVGQGEKLFF; CDR3nt: TGTGCCAGCAGTTACTCGAAGGTGGGACAAGGGGAAAAACTGTTTTTT
abundance: few; d_gene: TRBD1; len: 13; j_gene: TRBJ2-1; v_gene: TRBV2; CDR3aa: CASSAGQYNEQFF; CDR3nt: TGTGCCAGCAGTGCGGGACAGTACAATGAGCAGTTCTTC
abundance: -; d_gene: TRBD2; len: 18; j_gene: TRBJ2-1; v_gene: TRBV2; CDR3aa: CASTAGLAGGPWNNEQFF; CDR3nt: TGTGCCAGCACCGCGGGACTAGCGGGGGGGCCGTGGAACAATGAGCAGTTCTTC
abundance: -; d_gene: TRBD1; len: 17; j_gene: TRBJ2-2; v_gene: TRBV7-3; CDR3aa: CASSQDGTGGRSGELFF; CDR3nt: TGTGCCAGCAGCCAGGACGGGACAGGGGGCCGTAGCGGGGAGCTGTTTTTT
abundance: -; d_gene: -; len: 16; j_gene: TRBJ1-2; v_gene: TRBV24-1; CDR3aa: CATSDRDSWRLDGYTF; CDR3nt: TGTGCCACCAGTGACAGGGACTCCTGGCGTCTCGATGGCTACACCTTC
abundance: once; d_gene: -; len: 17; j_gene: TRBJ2-7; v_gene: TRBV11-2; CDR3aa: CASSLSRSAGAVYEQYF; CDR3nt: TGTGCCAGCAGCTTATCCCGTTCCGCGGGGGCCGTGTACGAGCAGTACTTC
abundance: -; d_gene: TRBD1; len: 17; j_gene: TRBJ1-3; v_gene: TRBV25-1; CDR3aa: CASSEMGQGGSGNTIYF; CDR3nt: TGTGCCAGCAGTGAAATGGGACAGGGAGGCTCTGGAAACACCATATATTTT
abundance: -; d_gene: TRBD1; len: 15; j_gene: TRBJ1-4; v_gene: TRBV28; CDR3aa: CASSGRDRITEKLFF; CDR3nt: TGTGCCAGCAGTGGCCGGGACAGGATTACTGAAAAACTGTTTTTT
abundance: few; d_gene: TRBD1; len: 14; j_gene: TRBJ1-2; v_gene: TRBV7-2; CDR3aa: CASSLDRGTYGYTF; CDR3nt: TGTGCCAGCAGCTTAGACAGGGGAACCTATGGCTACACCTTC
abundance: -; d_gene: -; len: 14; j_gene: TRBJ1-6; v_gene: TRBV9; CDR3aa: CASSVGRENSPLHF; CDR3nt: TGTGCCAGCAGCGTAGGCAGGGAAAATTCACCCCTCCACTTT
abundance: -; d_gene: -; len: 14; j_gene: TRBJ1-2; v_gene: TRBV2; CDR3aa: CASSFGIPTRGYTF; CDR3nt: TGTGCCAGCAGTTTCGGGATCCCTACGAGGGGCTACACCTTC
abundance: -; d_gene: -; len: 12; j_gene: TRBJ1-1; v_gene: TRBV5-5; CDR3aa: CASSFNRAEAFF; CDR3nt: TGTGCCAGCAGCTTTAACCGCGCGGAGGCTTTCTTT
abundance: -; d_gene: -; len: 16; j_gene: TRBJ1-1; v_gene: TRBV29-1; CDR3aa: CSERTQDRGGGTEAFF; CDR3nt: TGCAGCGAAAGGACCCAAGACCGAGGGGGGGGCACTGAAGCTTTCTTT
abundance: once; d_gene: -; len: 17; j_gene: TRBJ2-5; v_gene: TRBV18; CDR3aa: CASSPLGLRGPGETQYF; CDR3nt: TGTGCCAGCTCACCTCTCGGGCTAAGAGGGCCGGGAGAGACCCAGTACTTC
abundance: -; d_gene: TRBD1; len: 14; j_gene: TRBJ2-7; v_gene: TRBV6-6; CDR3aa: CASSFDRVWYEQYF; CDR3nt: TGTGCCAGCAGTTTCGACAGGGTATGGTACGAGCAGTACTTC
abundance: -; d_gene: -; len: 14; j_gene: TRBJ2-1; v_gene: TRBV19; CDR3aa: CASSIDRGSNEQFF; CDR3nt: TGTGCCAGTAGTATAGATAGAGGCTCCAATGAGCAGTTCTTC
abundance: -; d_gene: -; len: 14; j_gene: TRBJ2-5; v_gene: TRBV5-1; CDR3aa: CASSIQGQQETQYF; CDR3nt: TGCGCCAGCAGCATACAGGGTCAACAAGAGACCCAGTACTTC
abundance: -; d_gene: TRBD1; len: 17; j_gene: TRBJ1-4; v_gene: TRBV7-2; CDR3aa: CASSRDRGLATNEKLFF; CDR3nt: TGTGCCAGCAGCCGGGACAGGGGGCTTGCAACTAATGAAAAACTGTTTTTT
abundance: -; d_gene: TRBD2; len: 15; j_gene: TRBJ2-5; v_gene: TRBV15; CDR3aa: CATSRRLAGQETQYF; CDR3nt: TGTGCCACCAGCCGGAGACTAGCGGGCCAAGAGACCCAGTACTTC
abundance: -; d_gene: -; len: 11; j_gene: TRBJ2-7; v_gene: TRBV6-6; CDR3aa: CASSSTGEQYF; CDR3nt: TGTGCCAGCAGTTCGACAGGCGAGCAGTACTTC
abundance: -; d_gene: -; len: 13; j_gene: TRBJ2-1; v_gene: TRBV12-3/TRBV12-4; CDR3aa: CASSIPGQIEQFF; CDR3nt: TGTGCCAGCAGTATACCTGGACAGATTGAGCAGTTCTTC
abundance: once; d_gene: TRBD1; len: 18; j_gene: TRBJ2-1; v_gene: TRBV7-3; CDR3aa: CASSPQPFGTGSNNEQFF; CDR3nt: TGTGCCAGCAGCCCCCAGCCTTTTGGGACAGGGAGCAACAATGAGCAGTTCTTC
abundance: -; d_gene: TRBD2; len: 16; j_gene: TRBJ2-1; v_gene: TRBV11-3; CDR3aa: CASSRRTSGGYNEQFF; CDR3nt: TGTGCCAGCAGCCGTCGGACTAGCGGGGGGTACAATGAGCAGTTCTTC
abundance: -; d_gene: TRBD1; len: 14; j_gene: TRBJ2-7; v_gene: TRBV5-4; CDR3aa: CASSFGQGAREQYF; CDR3nt: TGTGCCAGCAGCTTCGGACAGGGGGCGCGGGAGCAGTACTTC
abundance: once; d_gene: TRBD1; len: 13; j_gene: TRBJ1-3; v_gene: TRBV19; CDR3aa: CASGDRVGNTIYF; CDR3nt: TGTGCCAGCGGGGACAGGGTGGGCAACACCATATATTTT
abundance: -; d_gene: TRBD1; len: 13; j_gene: TRBJ1-2; v_gene: TRBV7-2; CDR3aa: CASSFRGLDGYTF; CDR3nt: TGTGCCAGCAGCTTCAGGGGGCTGGATGGCTACACCTTC
abundance: -; d_gene: TRBD1; len: 15; j_gene: TRBJ1-6; v_gene: TRBV7-2; CDR3aa: CASSSGQGAGSPLHF; CDR3nt: TGTGCCAGCAGCTCCGGGCAGGGGGCAGGGTCACCCCTCCACTTT
abundance: -; d_gene: -; len: 13; j_gene: TRBJ2-3; v_gene: TRBV12-3/TRBV12-4; CDR3aa: CASTPIDSYTQYF; CDR3nt: TGTGCCAGCACCCCGATCGACAGCTATACGCAGTATTTT
abundance: -; d_gene: -; len: 14; j_gene: TRBJ2-7; v_gene: TRBV6-5; CDR3aa: CASSLRGKGGEQYF; CDR3nt: TGTGCCAGCAGTTTAAGGGGGAAGGGGGGGGAGCAGTACTTC
abundance: -; d_gene: TRBD1; len: 15; j_gene: TRBJ2-5; v_gene: TRBV12-5; CDR3aa: CASGSRQGYRETQYF; CDR3nt: TGTGCTAGTGGTTCAAGACAGGGGTATAGGGAGACCCAGTACTTC
abundance: -; d_gene: -; len: 13; j_gene: TRBJ2-5; v_gene: TRBV15; CDR3aa: CATTQGTRETQYF; CDR3nt: TGTGCCACTACGCAGGGTACGAGGGAGACCCAGTACTTC
abundance: -; d_gene: -; len: 15; j_gene: TRBJ1-5; v_gene: TRBV2; CDR3aa: CASSLTPGVGQPQHF; CDR3nt: TGTGCCAGCAGTCTTACCCCCGGGGTGGGTCAGCCCCAGCATTTT
abundance: -; d_gene: -; len: 14; j_gene: TRBJ1-5; v_gene: TRBV5-1; CDR3aa: CASSFQGGNQPQHF; CDR3nt: TGCGCCAGCAGCTTCCAAGGGGGCAATCAGCCCCAGCATTTT
abundance: -; d_gene: -; len: 14; j_gene: TRBJ2-3; v_gene: TRBV4-1; CDR3aa: CASRREGYQDTQYF; CDR3nt: TGCGCCAGCAGGAGAGAGGGATACCAAGATACGCAGTATTTT